This paragraph reports one TCR beta chain. The target antigen is unknown. The sample comes from a study of vaccination effects on CD4 cells after COVID-19. About the study: Antigen-specific CD4+ T cells were expanded (with viral peptide pools) by the ViraFEST assay ahead of sequencing.

The method was immunoSEQ multiplex PCR; TCRdb's version includes in-frame clones alone and lacks a portion of them. The repertoire includes 70,000 to 85,000 clones, approximately 71% of them detected once, and roughly 2% sits in the top ten. The germline V gene has CDR1 SNHLY and CDR2 FYNNEI. V lost 5 bases, J lost 8 bases, and 8 bases stayed unmatched. The CDR3 totals 14 residues. Having been cultured for less than 12 days, the cells underwent CD4+ T cell isolation. Cultures received IL-2 medium that replaced half the medium on days 3 and 7. The clonotype originates from a human donor who received a COVID-19 vaccine. The sample in question was CD4+ T cells from PBMCs cultured without peptide, obtained before COVID-19 vaccination. V gene TRBV2 combines with J gene TRBJ2-1; 8 positions match TRBD2. The CDR3 DNA follows: TGTGCCAGCAGTTTTAGCGGGACCGGCGATGAGCAGTTCTTC. Amino acid sequence: CASSFSGTGDEQFF.